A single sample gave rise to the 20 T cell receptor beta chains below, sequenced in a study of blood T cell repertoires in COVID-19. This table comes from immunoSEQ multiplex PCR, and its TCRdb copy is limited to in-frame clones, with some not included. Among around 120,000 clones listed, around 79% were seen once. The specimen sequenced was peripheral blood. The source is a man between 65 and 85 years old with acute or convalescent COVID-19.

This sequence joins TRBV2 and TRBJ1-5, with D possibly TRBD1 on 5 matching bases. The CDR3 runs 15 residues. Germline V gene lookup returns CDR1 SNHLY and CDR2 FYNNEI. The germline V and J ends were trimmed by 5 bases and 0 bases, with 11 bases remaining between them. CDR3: CASSLGRASNQPQHF. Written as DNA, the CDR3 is TGTGCCAGCAGTCTGGGCAGGGCTAGCAATCAGCCCCAGCATTTT.

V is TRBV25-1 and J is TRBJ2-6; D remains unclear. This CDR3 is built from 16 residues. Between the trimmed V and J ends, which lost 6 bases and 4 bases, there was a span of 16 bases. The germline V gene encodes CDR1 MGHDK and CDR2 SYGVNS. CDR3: CASRSDLGSGANVLTF. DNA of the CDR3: TGTGCCAGCAGGTCTGACTTGGGTTCGGGGGCCAACGTCCTGACTTTC.

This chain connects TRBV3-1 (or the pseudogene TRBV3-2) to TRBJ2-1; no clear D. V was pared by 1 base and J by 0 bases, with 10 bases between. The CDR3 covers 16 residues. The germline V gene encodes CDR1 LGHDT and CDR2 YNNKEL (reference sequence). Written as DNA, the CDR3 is TGTGCCAGCAGCCAAGTTGGATCTAGCTCCTACAATGAGCAGTTCTTC. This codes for CASSQVGSSSYNEQFF.

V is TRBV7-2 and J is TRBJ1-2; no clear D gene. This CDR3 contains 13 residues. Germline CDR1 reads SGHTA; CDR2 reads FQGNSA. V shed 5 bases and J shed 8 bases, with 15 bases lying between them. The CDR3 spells CASSVTPKAGYTF. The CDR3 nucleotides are TGTGCCAGCAGCGTGACACCTAAGGCGGGCTACACCTTC.

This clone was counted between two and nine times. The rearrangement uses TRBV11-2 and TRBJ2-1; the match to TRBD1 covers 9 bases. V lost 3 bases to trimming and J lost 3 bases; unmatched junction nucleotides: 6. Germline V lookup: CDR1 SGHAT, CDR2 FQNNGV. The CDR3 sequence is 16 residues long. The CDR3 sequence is CASSFGDRAIYNEQFF. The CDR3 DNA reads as TGTGCCAGCAGCTTTGGGGACAGGGCGATCTACAATGAGCAGTTCTTC.

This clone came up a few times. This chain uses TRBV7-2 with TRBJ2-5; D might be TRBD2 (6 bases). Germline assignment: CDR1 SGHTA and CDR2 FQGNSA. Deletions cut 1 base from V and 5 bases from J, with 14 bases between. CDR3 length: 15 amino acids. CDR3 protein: CASSLDRLGGETQYF. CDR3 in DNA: TGTGCCAGCAGCTTAGACCGCCTCGGAGGGGAGACCCAGTACTTC.

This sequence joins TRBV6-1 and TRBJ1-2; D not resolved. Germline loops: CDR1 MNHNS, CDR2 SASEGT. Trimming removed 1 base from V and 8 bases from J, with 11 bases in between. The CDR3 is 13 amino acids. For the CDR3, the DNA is TGTGCCAGCAGTGAAGTGACACTGAGAGGCTACACCTTC. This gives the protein CASSEVTLRGYTF.

The CDR3 protein is CASSVANSGGIQETQYF. Written as DNA, the CDR3 is TGTGCCAGCAGCGTAGCGAATAGCGGGGGTATCCAAGAGACCCAGTACTTC. The chain couples TRBV9 to TRBJ2-5; TRBD2 matches 9 bases. The CDR3 runs 17 residues. In germline, CDR1 is SGDLS, CDR2 YYNGEE. Trimming took 0 bases from V and 1 from J; bases not matched to a gene: 7.

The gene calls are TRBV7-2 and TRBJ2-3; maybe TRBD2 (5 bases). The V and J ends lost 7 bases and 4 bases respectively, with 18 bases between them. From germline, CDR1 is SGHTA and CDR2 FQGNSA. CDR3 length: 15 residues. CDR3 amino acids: CASTGKPRRADTQYF. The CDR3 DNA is TGTGCCAGCACGGGAAAACCCCGGCGGGCAGATACGCAGTATTTT.

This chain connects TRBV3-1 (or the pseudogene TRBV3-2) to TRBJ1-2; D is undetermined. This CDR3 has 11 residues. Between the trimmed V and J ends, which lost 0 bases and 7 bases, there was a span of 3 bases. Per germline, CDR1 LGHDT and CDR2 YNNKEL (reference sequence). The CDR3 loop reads CASSQDIGYTF. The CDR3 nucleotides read TGTGCCAGCAGCCAAGATATTGGCTACACCTTC.

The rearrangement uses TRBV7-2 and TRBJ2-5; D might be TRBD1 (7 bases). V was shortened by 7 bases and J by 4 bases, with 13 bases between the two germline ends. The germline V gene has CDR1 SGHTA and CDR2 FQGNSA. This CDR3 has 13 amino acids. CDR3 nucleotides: TGTGCCAGCACCTTCCAGGGGGGAGAGACCCAGTACTTC. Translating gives CASTFQGGETQYF.

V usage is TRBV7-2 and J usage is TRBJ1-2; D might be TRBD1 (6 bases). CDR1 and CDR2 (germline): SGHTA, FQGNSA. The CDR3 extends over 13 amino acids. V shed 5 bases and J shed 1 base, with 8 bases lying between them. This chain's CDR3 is CASSQDSNYGYTF. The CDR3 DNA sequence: TGTGCCAGCAGCCAGGACAGTAACTATGGCTACACCTTC.

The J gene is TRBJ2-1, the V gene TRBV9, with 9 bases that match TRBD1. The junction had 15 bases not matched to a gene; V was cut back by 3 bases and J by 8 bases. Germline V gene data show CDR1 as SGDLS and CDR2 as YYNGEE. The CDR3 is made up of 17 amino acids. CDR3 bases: TGTGCCAGCAGCGGTACAGGGGGCGTCCCGGGTTATGATGAGCAGTTCTTC. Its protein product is CASSGTGGVPGYDEQFF.

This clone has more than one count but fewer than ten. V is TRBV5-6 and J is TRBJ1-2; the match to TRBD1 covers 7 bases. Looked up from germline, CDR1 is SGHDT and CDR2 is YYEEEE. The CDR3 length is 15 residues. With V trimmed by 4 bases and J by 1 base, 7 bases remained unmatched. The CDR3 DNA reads TGTGCCAGCAGCCCCGGGACAGCCTATAACTATGGCTACACCTTC. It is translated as CASSPGTAYNYGYTF.

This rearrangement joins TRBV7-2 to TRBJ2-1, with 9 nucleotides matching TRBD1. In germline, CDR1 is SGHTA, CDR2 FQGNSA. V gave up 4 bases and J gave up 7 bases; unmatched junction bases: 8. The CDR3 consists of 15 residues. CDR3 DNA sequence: TGTGCCAGCAGCTCCAGGGACAGGGCCTTGAATGAGCAGTTCTTC. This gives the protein CASSSRDRALNEQFF.

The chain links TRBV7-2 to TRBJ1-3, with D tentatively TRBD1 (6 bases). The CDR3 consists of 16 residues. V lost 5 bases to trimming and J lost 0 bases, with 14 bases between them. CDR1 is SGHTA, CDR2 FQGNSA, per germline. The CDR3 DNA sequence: TGTGCCAGCAGCCTTATCGGACAGATCTCTGGAAACACCATATATTTT. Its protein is CASSLIGQISGNTIYF.

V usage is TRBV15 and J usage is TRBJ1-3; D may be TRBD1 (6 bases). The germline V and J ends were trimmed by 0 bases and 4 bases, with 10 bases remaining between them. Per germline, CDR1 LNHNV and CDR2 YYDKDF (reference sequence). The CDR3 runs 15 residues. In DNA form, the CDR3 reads TGTGCCACCAGCAGAGAGGGGGCGAGAGGAAACACCATATATTTT. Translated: CATSREGARGNTIYF.

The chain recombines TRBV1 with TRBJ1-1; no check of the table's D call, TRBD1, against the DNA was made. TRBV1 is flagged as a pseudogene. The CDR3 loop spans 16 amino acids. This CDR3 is CTSSQEKQGGNTEAFF. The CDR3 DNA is TGCACCAGCAGCCAAGAGAAACAGGGCGGGAACACTGAAGCTTTCTTT.

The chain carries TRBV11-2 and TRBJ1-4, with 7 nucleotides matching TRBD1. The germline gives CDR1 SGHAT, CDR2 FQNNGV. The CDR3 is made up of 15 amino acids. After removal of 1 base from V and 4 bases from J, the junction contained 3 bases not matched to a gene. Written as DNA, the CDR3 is TGTGCCAGCAGCTTAGCGGGACAGATTAATGAAAAACTGTTTTTT. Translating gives CASSLAGQINEKLFF.

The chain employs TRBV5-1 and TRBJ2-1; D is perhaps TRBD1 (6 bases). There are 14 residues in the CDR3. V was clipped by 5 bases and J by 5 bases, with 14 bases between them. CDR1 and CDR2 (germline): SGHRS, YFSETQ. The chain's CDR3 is CASSLAGANNEQFF. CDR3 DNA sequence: TGCGCCAGCAGTCTGGCAGGGGCGAACAATGAGCAGTTCTTC.